This T cell receptor (beta chain) was identified in a study of T cell responses to AZD1222 COVID-19 vaccine. Whole-study results and caveats: Epitopes outside B.1.351 and B.1.1.7 mutated regions reportedly drew nearly half of spike TCRs. Researchers report vaccine-associated CD4 TCRs spanning spike, with dominance at 160-218 and 743-854.

Trimming shortened V by 3 bases and J by 4 bases, and 10 bases separated the two germline ends. CDR1 is GTSNPN, CDR2 SVGIG, per germline (reference sequence). The CDR3 has 13 amino acids. A word on this clone: The antigen is not known.

This table comes from immunoSEQ multiplex PCR, and its TCRdb copy is limited to in-frame clones, with some not included. Of fewer than 120,000 clones detected, roughly 92% appear once; the ten largest clones hold 2.5%. The specimen comprised peripheral blood, sampled 28 days after the second AZD1222 dose. The source of this sequence is an adult who received the AZD1222 COVID-19 vaccine. V gene TRBV30 combines with J gene TRBJ2-1; TRBD1 might be the D (5 bases). Here the CDR3 reads CAWREGVYNEQFF. The CDR3, as DNA: TGTGCCTGGAGGGAAGGGGTTTACAATGAGCAGTTCTTC.